This entry concerns a single T cell receptor (beta chain). Its antigen remains unknown. The data originate from a study of cytomegalovirus exposure and HLA in healthy donors. General study findings and limits: In vitro testing confirmed a few CMV-associated chains as specific for CMV antigens. The study flagged 150 to 200 TCR beta chains as cytomegalovirus-associated. HLA restriction was apparent for most CMV-associated TCR beta chains in a later analysis. In a later analysis, V- and J-gene trimming of beta chains associated with a DCLRE1C missense variant, replicated independently.

Primers included in the PCR were 60 Vbeta and 13 Jbeta primers. The data were produced by immunoSEQ multiplex PCR, yet TCRdb's version contains in-frame clones alone and is incomplete. The sample has some 140,000 clones; around 81% are singletons. Germline V gene sequence: CDR1 LNHDA, CDR2 SQIVND (reference sequence). The CDR3 covers 16 residues. V lost 8 bases and J 5 bases, leaving 21 bases between the germline ends. The chain recombines TRBV19 with TRBJ2-2, with D perhaps matching TRBD2 (5 bases). Specimen: PBMCs. This sequence originates from a woman aged 40 to 50 in good health and CMV-seropositive. The CDR3 nucleotides read TGTGCCAGTTCCCTTTTTGTGGGAGTGGGGACCGGGGAGCTGTTTTTT. Translating it yields CASSLFVGVGTGELFF.